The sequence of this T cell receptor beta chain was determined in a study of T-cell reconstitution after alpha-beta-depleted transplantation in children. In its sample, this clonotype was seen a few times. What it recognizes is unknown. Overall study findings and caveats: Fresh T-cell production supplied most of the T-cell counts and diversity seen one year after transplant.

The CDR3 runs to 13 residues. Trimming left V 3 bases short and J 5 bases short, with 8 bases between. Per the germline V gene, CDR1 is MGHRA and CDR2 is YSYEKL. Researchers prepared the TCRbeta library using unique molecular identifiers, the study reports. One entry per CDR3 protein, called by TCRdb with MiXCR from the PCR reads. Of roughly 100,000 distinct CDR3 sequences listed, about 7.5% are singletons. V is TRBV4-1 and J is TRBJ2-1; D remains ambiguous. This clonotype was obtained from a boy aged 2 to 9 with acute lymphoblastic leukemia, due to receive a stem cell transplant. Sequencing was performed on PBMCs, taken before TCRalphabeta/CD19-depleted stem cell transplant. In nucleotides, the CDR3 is TGCGCCAGCAGCCAGGGTACAGACAATGAGCAGTTCTTC. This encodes CASSQGTDNEQFF.